The 18 T cell receptor beta chains in this list originate from one sample, sequenced in a study of tumor-infiltrating lymphocytes in localized non-small cell lung cancer. The data were produced by immunoSEQ multiplex PCR, yet TCRdb's version contains in-frame clones alone and is incomplete. The sample lists 9,500 to 15,000 clones, around 86% occurring once. Specimen: lung tumor tissue. These receptors all come from a human donor with non-small cell lung cancer.

The sample holds one count of this clone. The chain links TRBV6-6 to TRBJ2-1; D gene unclear. The CDR3 spans 12 residues. Per germline, CDR1 MNHNY and CDR2 SVGAGI (reference sequence). The germline V and J ends were trimmed by 5 bases and 6 bases, with 8 bases remaining between them. The DNA for the CDR3 is TGTGCCAGCAGTCGGACCACCAATGAGCAGTTCTTC. Protein sequence: CASSRTTNEQFF.

The V call is TRBV28, the J call TRBJ2-7; 7 bases fit TRBD1. V lost 6 bases and J lost 6; bases outside the gene matches: 2. This CDR3 is 11 amino acids long. Germline V gene lookup returns CDR1 MDHEN and CDR2 SYDVKM. Written as DNA, the CDR3 is TGTGCCAGCAGATACAGGGGCGAGCAGTACTTC. Its translation is CASRYRGEQYF.

The rearrangement joins TRBV6-6 to TRBJ2-7; the match to TRBD1 covers 7 bases. CDR1 and CDR2 from the germline V gene are MNHNY and SVGAGI (reference sequence). Trimming removed 6 bases from V and 3 bases from J; junction bases left unmatched: 8. The CDR3 has 14 residues. This CDR3 is CASSLGGQHYEQYF. The DNA for the CDR3 is TGTGCCAGCAGCCTTGGGGGACAGCACTACGAGCAGTACTTC.

The V call is TRBV28, the J call TRBJ2-2; TRBD2 aligns across 9 bases. With 7 bases clipped from V and 5 bases from J, the junction kept 5 bases outside the gene matches. Germline-derived CDR1 and CDR2 are MDHEN and SYDVKM. The CDR3 runs 14 residues. The CDR3 DNA sequence: TGTGCCAGCATACTAGCGGGCGGGACCGGGGAGCTGTTTTTT. It translates to CASILAGGTGELFF.

The rearrangement uses TRBV6-6 and TRBJ2-2; possible D gene TRBD2, 5 bases. CDR3 length: 16 amino acids. The V end was cut by 7 bases, the J end by 5 bases, with 20 bases between. CDR1 is MNHNY, CDR2 SVGAGI, per germline (reference sequence). DNA of the CDR3: TGTGCCAGCACCTACGGAGGCGGACGCTCGACCGGGGAGCTGTTTTTT. This sequence encodes CASTYGGGRSTGELFF.

The chain recombines TRBV5-1 with TRBJ1-2; maybe TRBD1 (5 bases). V lost 0 bases and J 7 bases, leaving 10 bases between the germline ends. The CDR3 has 13 residues. The germline V gene encodes CDR1 SGHRS and CDR2 YFSETQ. The CDR3 loop reads CASSLAGGGGYTF. The CDR3 DNA sequence: TGCGCCAGCAGCTTGGCCGGGGGGGGTGGCTACACCTTC.

This clone was found a few times. This chain connects TRBV28 to TRBJ2-5, with 12 bases lining up with TRBD1. J was trimmed by 4 bases and V by 2 bases; bases with no gene match: 5. In germline, CDR1 is MDHEN, CDR2 SYDVKM. The CDR3 has 16 amino acids. Here the CDR3 DNA reads TGTGCCAGCAGTTTAGGGTGGGACAGGGGGCGAGAGACCCAGTACTTC. Translation gives CASSLGWDRGRETQYF.

The V and J genes are TRBV9 and TRBJ2-2; 8 bases map to TRBD2. This CDR3 is 14 amino acids long. V was pared by 5 bases and J by 6 bases, with 6 bases of the junction left unmatched. Germline assignment: CDR1 SGDLS and CDR2 YYNGEE. The CDR3 DNA reads as TGTGCCAGCAGGGTCAGCGGGAGCGCCGGGGAGCTGTTTTTT. Translation gives CASRVSGSAGELFF.

The rearrangement uses TRBV5-6 and TRBJ1-4, with D maybe TRBD1 (5 bases). In germline, CDR1 is SGHDT, CDR2 YYEEEE. Trimming cost V 1 base and J 7 bases, with 11 bases left between them. The CDR3 extends over 14 amino acids. The CDR3 region is CASSLSHRPEKLFF. The CDR3 DNA sequence: TGTGCCAGCAGCTTGAGTCACAGGCCTGAAAAACTGTTTTTT. Based on the CDR3 plus reference TRBV5-6 and TRBJ1-4, the full variable domain is DAGVTQSPTHLIKTRGQQVTLRCSPKSGHDTVSWYQQALGQGPQFIFQYYEEEERQRGNFPDRFSGHQFPNYSSELNVNALLLGDSALYLCASSLSHRPEKLFFGSGTQLSVL.

The J gene is TRBJ1-1, the V gene TRBV4-2; TRBD1 aligns across 9 bases. After removal of 0 bases from V and 6 bases from J, the junction contained 8 bases not matched to a gene. The length of the CDR3 is 16 residues. In germline, CDR1 is LGHNA, CDR2 YNFKEQ. The CDR3 protein is CASSQEVGTGMAEAFF. As DNA, the CDR3 is TGTGCCAGCAGCCAAGAAGTCGGGACAGGGATGGCTGAAGCTTTCTTT.

The chain is built from TRBV19 and TRBJ1-2; D might be TRBD1 (6 bases). The CDR3 sequence is 18 residues long. V gave up 3 bases and J gave up 3 bases, with 23 bases separating them. Germline CDR1 and CDR2: LNHDA and SQIVND (reference sequence). The CDR3 spells CASSMPRGRSGQYYGYTF. The CDR3 DNA follows: TGTGCCAGTAGTATGCCCCGTGGCAGATCGGGACAATACTATGGCTACACCTTC.

The V call is TRBV4-1, the J call TRBJ2-5; D unclear. Looked up from germline, CDR1 is MGHRA and CDR2 is YSYEKL. This CDR3 is built from 13 residues. V lost 1 base and J 9 bases, leaving 12 bases between the germline ends. CDR3 DNA: TGCGCCAGCAGCCAAGTTCGGCAGGCGCCCCAGTACTTC. Translating gives CASSQVRQAPQYF.

The rearrangement joins TRBV4-1 to TRBJ2-3; D possibly corresponds to TRBD2 (6 bases). Germline V CDR1 and CDR2: MGHRA, YSYEKL. V was shortened by 1 base and J by 2 bases, with 10 bases between the two germline ends. The CDR3 covers 15 residues. The CDR3 reads CASSQGGLLTDTQYF. The CDR3, as DNA: TGCGCCAGCAGCCAAGGCGGACTACTCACAGATACGCAGTATTTT.

This chain links TRBV30 with TRBJ2-1; D ambiguous. The CDR3 runs to 13 residues. Germline V gene sequence: CDR1 GTSNPN, CDR2 SVGIG (reference sequence). Trimming stripped 3 bases from V and 1 base from J, with 7 bases between. CDR3 bases: TGTGCCTGGAGCGGCGGATCCTACAATGAGCAGTTCTTC. Translating it yields CAWSGGSYNEQFF.

The chain has TRBV29-1 and TRBJ2-1, with a weak D call TRBD2 (6 bases). The CDR3 totals 15 residues. Germline V lookup: CDR1 SQVTM, CDR2 ANQGSEA. V was clipped by 4 bases and J by 9 bases, with 22 bases between them. The CDR3 is CSVVLGTPEGLEQFF. The CDR3 bases are TGCAGCGTTGTCTTGGGGACTCCTGAAGGTCTTGAGCAGTTCTTC.

This clone was recorded only once. This chain connects TRBV6-1 to TRBJ2-7; 10 bases agree with TRBD2. The J segment lost 4 bases and the V segment lost 8 bases, leaving 8 bases of the junction unmatched. Germline CDR1 is MNHNS and CDR2 is SASEGT. The CDR3 spans 14 residues. The CDR3, as DNA: TGTGCCAGCTGCACAGCGGGAGGGGGTTACGAGCAGTACTTC. Translating it yields CASCTAGGGYEQYF.

V gene TRBV30 combines with J gene TRBJ2-2; perhaps TRBD1 as D (6 bases). Germline V gene lookup returns CDR1 GTSNPN and CDR2 SVGIG (reference sequence). V was trimmed by 5 bases and J by 0 bases, leaving 13 bases between them. This CDR3 region has 15 residues. The CDR3 is CAWGTRTPNTGELFF. In DNA, the CDR3 is TGTGCCTGGGGGACAAGGACCCCGAACACCGGGGAGCTGTTTTTT.

The DNA for the CDR3 is TGTGCAAGTCGCTTGAACGAGGAAAGGGGGACAGATACGCAGTATTTT. Translated, it gives CASRLNEERGTDTQYF. The chain uses TRBV12-2 and TRBJ2-3; the table's D gene call, TRBD1, was not cross checked with the DNA. TRBV12-2 is a pseudogene. The CDR3 contains 16 residues.